This T cell receptor (beta chain) originates from a study of metastatic and nonmetastatic thyroid tumors (dated by TCRdb to about 2020). Concerning the study at large: For patients with malignant and with benign thyroid disease, the researchers compared repertoires between peripheral blood samples and tumor or nodule tissue samples. What the research found in general, with its limitations: In both blood and tumor samples, TCR beta diversity was reported to be significantly higher in malignant tumors than in benign nodules.

The receptor library was made with PCR. Sequencing took place on an Illumina HiSeq 4000. High-throughput sequencing was used to profile the TCR beta-chain CDR3 region of every patient. The paper's processing steps were these. CDR3 differences across clinicopathological groups were used to build a classifier for discriminating distant-metastatic papillary thyroid cancer patients. To measure repertoire diversity the researchers used the Shannon index, while the Morisita-Horn index served to gauge how similar the tumor and blood repertoires were. TCRdb reanalyzed the raw reads on its own, using fastp at Q25 for trimming and MiXCR for clone calling, and kept in-frame beta chains. The V and J calls reflect TCRdb's pipeline rather than the authors' work. This sample gives about 31,000 clones in total; approximately 19% of them show up just once. Around 21% of the sample goes to the ten largest clones. The CDR3 runs 14 amino acids, cysteine and phenylalanine included. Of all the DNA, just the CDR3 is kept, 42 bases in frame from base 1. From a lookup of the germline V gene, CDR1 and CDR2 are ENHRY and SYGVKD.

Note on this clone: Its binding antigen is unknown. No base quality values were provided; no much bigger clone lies one nucleotide off.

None of the patients had been given any treatment before thyroid surgery. Using T-cell receptor beta sequencing, the study looked back at clinical samples from patients collected from 2012 to 2018. The V gene is TRBV10-3 and the J gene is TRBJ2-7; the D segment may tentatively be TRBD1 or TRBD2, each giving 5 matched bases. Sequencing was performed on blood. The source is a female donor with papillary thyroid cancer or a benign thyroid nodule (not recorded which). Some clones in this sample may be carry-over from other donors' samples. Here the CDR3 is given as CASSGDTGSNQQYF. In nucleotide form, the sequence is TGTGCGTCCAGCGGCGACACAGGCAGCAACCAGCAGTACTTC.